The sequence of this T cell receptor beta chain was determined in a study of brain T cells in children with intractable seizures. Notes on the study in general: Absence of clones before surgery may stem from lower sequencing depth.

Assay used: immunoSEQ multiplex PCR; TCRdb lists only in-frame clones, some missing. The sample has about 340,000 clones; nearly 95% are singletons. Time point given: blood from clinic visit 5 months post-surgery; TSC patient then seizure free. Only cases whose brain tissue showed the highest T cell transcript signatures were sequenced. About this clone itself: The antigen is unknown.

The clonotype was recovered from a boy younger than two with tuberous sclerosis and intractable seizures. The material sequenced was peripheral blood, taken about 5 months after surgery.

CDR3 region: CASSSLQGRNSPLHF. The DNA of the CDR3 is TGTGCCAGCAGCTCATTACAGGGACGCAATTCACCCCTCCACTTT. This chain links TRBV7-8 with TRBJ1-6, with a weak D call TRBD1 (6 bases). Germline V lookup: CDR1 SGHVS, CDR2 FQNEAQ. This CDR3 spans 15 amino acids. Trimming removed 4 bases at V and 7 bases at J, with 14 bases between. Variable domain in full (rest from reference TRBV7-8 and TRBJ1-6): GAGVSQSPRYKVAKRGQDVALRCDPISGHVSLFWYQQALGQGPEFLTYFQNEAQLDKSGLPSDRFFAERPEGSVSTLKIQRTQQEDSAVYLCASSSLQGRNSPLHFGNGTRLTVT.